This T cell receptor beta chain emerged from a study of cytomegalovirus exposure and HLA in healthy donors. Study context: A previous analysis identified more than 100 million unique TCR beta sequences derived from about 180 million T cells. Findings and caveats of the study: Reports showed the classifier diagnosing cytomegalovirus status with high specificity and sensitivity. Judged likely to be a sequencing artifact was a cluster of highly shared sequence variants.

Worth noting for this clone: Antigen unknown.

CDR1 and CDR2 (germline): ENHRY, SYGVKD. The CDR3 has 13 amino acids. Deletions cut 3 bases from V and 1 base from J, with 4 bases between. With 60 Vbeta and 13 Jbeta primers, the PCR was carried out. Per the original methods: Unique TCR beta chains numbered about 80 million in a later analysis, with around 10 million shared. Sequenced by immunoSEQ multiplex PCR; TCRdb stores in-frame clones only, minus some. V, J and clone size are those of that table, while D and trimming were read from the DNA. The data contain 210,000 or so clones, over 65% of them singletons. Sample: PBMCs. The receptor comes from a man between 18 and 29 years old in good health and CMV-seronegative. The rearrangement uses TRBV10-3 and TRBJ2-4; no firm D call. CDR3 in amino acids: CAISDPAKNIQYF. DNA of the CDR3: TGTGCCATCAGTGATCCGGCCAAAAACATTCAGTACTTC.